Given below is one T cell receptor (beta chain) in context. This clone appeared a few times. This receptor's antigen is unknown. The input lacks base qualities; no much larger clone sits a single base away. The sample comes from a study of blood T cell repertoires in COVID-19 (dated by TCRdb to 2018 to 2021). With respect to the entire study: Samples covering the acute and convalescent phases of COVID-19 were provided by collaborators in the United States, Italy and Spain. The prospective study material was composed of cDNA or gDNA derived from T cells, B-cell-depleted T cells, or PBMCs. Deeply sampled blood TCRbeta repertoires from subjects exposed to, actively infected with, or recovered from COVID-19 were included in the dataset. The repertoires were made available in a free public database intended to serve as a resource for research on the immune response to SARS-CoV-2. Samples were obtained from the ongoing ImmuneRACE study (first 160 participants) and from over a thousand subjects provided by 6 global collaborators. Sample metadata almost always included a de-identified subject ID, COVID-19 status, age in years and sex. Where available, HLA class I and class II types were obtained from metadata supplied by the sample provider rather than from assay-based typing. The study at large found these results: How much clinical and demographic metadata was included differed by source and by participant, and the metadata was provided uncurated.

TCRbeta CDR3 regions were amplified from genomic DNA by means of the immunoSEQ Assay, a bias-controlled multiplex PCR. As for how the authors treated the data: Nucleated cell counts per sample were estimated from amplification of reference gene primers within the assay. To quantify the absolute abundance of each unique TCRbeta CDR3 rearrangement, sequence reads were collapsed and filtered. For each sample, productive Simpson clonality was calculated as the square root of Simpson's diversity index across productive rearrangements. The clones in this table, taken by TCRdb from immuneACCESS, are in-frame only. Not every clone is retained; where verified, under half of the shortfall comes from an unresolved V gene, and the cause of the rest is unknown. V and J calls and clone size are as listed in that table; D and trimming were resolved from the DNA. This sample has some 83,000 clones in its table, and around nine tenths of those were observed once. Of the sample, about 5.3% is held by the ten largest clones.

Collaborating institutions collected whole blood in K2EDTA tubes following their own protocols. For TCRbeta analysis, collaborators shipped samples as frozen whole blood, isolated PBMCs, or DNA extracted from either of those sample types. The specimen was peripheral blood. The sequence derives from an elderly woman with active or convalescent COVID-19.

The DNA reads as follows: TGTGCCAGCAGCGTGCCGGGACTGATCTACGAGCAGTACTTC. This sequence encodes CASSVPGLIYEQYF. Recombination joined TRBV9 with TRBJ2-7, with a weak D call of TRBD2 (6 bases match). V and J are truncated by 2 bases and 3 bases respectively, leaving an intervening sequence of 12 bases. The CDR3 contains 14 residues, cysteine and phenylalanine counted. Of the read, only the CDR3 DNA is kept; its 42 bases are in frame from base 1. Sequences SGDLS (CDR1) and YYNGEE (CDR2) are obtained from the germline V gene.